This T cell receptor beta chain was observed in a study of response to subunit inactivated influenza vaccine. Regarding the study as a whole: It was the authors' suggestion that each seasonal influenza vaccination recruits few new T cells.

Via MiXCR, TCRdb re-called the RT-PCR reads, giving one row per CDR3 protein. The data show about 700,000 distinct CDR3 sequences, with less than 15% seen just once and 7.6% held by the top ten. The CDR3 covers 13 residues. Germline V gene lookup returns CDR1 DFQATT and CDR2 SNEGSKA (reference sequence). The junction had 3 bases not matched to a gene; V was cut back by 6 bases and J by 3 bases. This clonotype was counted many times. The antigen is unknown. V gene TRBV20-1 combines with J gene TRBJ2-5; 11 bases line up with TRBD2. Specimen: PBMCs from blood, collected roughly 15 days before vaccination. The TCR sequence derives from a man aged 50 to 59 who received an inactivated influenza vaccine. The CDR3 coding sequence is TGCAGTGCCAGGGGACTAGCGGAAGAGACCCAGTACTTC. Amino acid sequence: CSARGLAEETQYF.